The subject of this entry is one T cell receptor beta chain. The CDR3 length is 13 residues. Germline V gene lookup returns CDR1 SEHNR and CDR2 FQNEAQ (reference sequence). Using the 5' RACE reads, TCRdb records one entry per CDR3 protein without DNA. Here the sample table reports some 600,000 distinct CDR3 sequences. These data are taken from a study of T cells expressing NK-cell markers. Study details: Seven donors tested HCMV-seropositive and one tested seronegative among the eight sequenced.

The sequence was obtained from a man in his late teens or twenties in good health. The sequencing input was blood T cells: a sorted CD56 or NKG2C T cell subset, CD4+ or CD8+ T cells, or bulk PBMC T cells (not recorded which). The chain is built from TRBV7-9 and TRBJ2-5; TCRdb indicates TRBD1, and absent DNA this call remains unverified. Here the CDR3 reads CANDRGSGETQYF.